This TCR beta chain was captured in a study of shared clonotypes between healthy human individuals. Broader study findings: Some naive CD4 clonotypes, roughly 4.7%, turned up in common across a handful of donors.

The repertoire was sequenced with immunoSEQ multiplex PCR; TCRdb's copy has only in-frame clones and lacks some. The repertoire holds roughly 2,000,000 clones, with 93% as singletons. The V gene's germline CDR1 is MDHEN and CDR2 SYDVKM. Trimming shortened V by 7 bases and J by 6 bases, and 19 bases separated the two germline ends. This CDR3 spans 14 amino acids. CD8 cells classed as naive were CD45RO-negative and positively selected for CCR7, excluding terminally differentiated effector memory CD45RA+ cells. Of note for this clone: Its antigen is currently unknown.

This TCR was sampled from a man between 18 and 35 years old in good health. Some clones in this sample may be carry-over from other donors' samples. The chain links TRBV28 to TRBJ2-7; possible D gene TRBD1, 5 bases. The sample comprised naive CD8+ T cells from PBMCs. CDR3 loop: CASNKGRVISEQYF. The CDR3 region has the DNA TGTGCCAGCAATAAAGGCAGGGTAATCTCCGAGCAGTACTTC.